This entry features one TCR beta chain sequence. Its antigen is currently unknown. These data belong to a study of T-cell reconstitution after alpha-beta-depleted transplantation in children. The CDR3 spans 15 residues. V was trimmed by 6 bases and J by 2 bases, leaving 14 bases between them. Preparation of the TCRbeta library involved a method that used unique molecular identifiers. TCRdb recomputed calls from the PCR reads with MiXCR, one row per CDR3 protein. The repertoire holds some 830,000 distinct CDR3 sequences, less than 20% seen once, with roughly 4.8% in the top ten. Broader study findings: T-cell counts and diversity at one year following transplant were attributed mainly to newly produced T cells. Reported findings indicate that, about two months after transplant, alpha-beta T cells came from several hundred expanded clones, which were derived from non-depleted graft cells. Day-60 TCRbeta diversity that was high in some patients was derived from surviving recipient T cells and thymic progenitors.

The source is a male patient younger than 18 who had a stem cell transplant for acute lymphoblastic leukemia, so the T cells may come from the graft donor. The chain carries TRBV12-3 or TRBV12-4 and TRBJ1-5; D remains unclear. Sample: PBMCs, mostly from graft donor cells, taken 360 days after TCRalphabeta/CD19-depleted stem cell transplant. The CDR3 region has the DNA TGTGCCAGCAGCGTACGTTGGGTAGGCAATCAGCCCCAGCATTTT. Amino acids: CASSVRWVGNQPQHF.